This is a list of T cell receptor beta chains from one sample in a study of T cell changes during pregnancy in multiple sclerosis. Data came from immunoSEQ multiplex PCR; TCRdb stores just in-frame clones and leaves some out. The sample carries some 46,000 clones, approximately 90% recorded once. Specimen: CD4+ T cells from peripheral blood mononuclear cells, collected after pregnancy. The receptors were gathered from a female donor with multiple sclerosis, enrolled in a pregnancy study. Both conserved end residues are part of each CDR3. D genes are given only for firm matches. The size entry is marked missing in some rows and otherwise reads once, few, many or a size class.

V gene	D gene	J gene	clone size	CDR3 protein
TRBV5-1	TRBD1	TRBJ2-4	NA	CASSPGTGWSDIQYF
TRBV27	NA	TRBJ1-2	NA	CASSLRENYGYTF
TRBV28	TRBD1	TRBJ1-2	NA	CASSSLDRVNGYTF
TRBV5-6	TRBD1	TRBJ2-7	few	CASSLRQGGPYEQYF
TRBV4-3	TRBD1	TRBJ2-1	NA	CASSLDRVNEQFF
TRBV5-1	TRBD2	TRBJ2-7	NA	CASSLVAGVREQYF
TRBV6-4	TRBD2	TRBJ2-7	NA	CASILRSAGASTGEQYF
TRBV5-4	NA	TRBJ2-1	NA	CASSFSDSYNEQFF
TRBV7-9	TRBD1	TRBJ1-5	NA	CASSRDRGSNQPQHF
TRBV29-1	TRBD1	TRBJ2-1	NA	CSTRQGTSVDEQFF
TRBV5-1	NA	TRBJ2-7	NA	CASSYRDNYEQYF
TRBV2	TRBD1	TRBJ1-5	NA	CASSARTGVAERNQPQHF
TRBV19	TRBD1	TRBJ1-1	NA	CASTPRPTGALNTEAFF
TRBV13	TRBD2	TRBJ2-1	NA	CASSPTSGRAKYNEQFF
TRBV5-1	TRBD1	TRBJ2-1	once	CASSSGTGSYNEQFF
TRBV7-7	TRBD2	TRBJ2-1	NA	CASSPGLAGAGNEQFF
TRBV6-4	NA	TRBJ2-1	NA	CASSDSIVDEQFF
TRBV6-6	TRBD1	TRBJ2-5	NA	CASSRDSQETQYF
TRBV7-3	TRBD2	TRBJ2-3	NA	CASSHGTSGDTQYF
TRBV7-2	TRBD2	TRBJ2-3	NA	CASSLWTSGTGEDTQYF
TRBV14	NA	TRBJ1-1	few	CASSSGLGTEAFF
TRBV6-1	NA	TRBJ1-5	NA	CASSALPRGGSGNQPQHF
TRBV30	TRBD2	TRBJ2-1	NA	CASVAGIRNEQFF
TRBV5-1	NA	TRBJ1-1	NA	CASSSGFTNTEAFF
TRBV11-2	NA	TRBJ1-1	NA	CASSSLTEAFF
TRBV7-9	NA	TRBJ2-4	NA	CASSSGQNIQYF
TRBV19	NA	TRBJ2-5	once	CASSNDRQETQYF
TRBV7-3	NA	TRBJ2-2	NA	CASSLWGRGFTGELFF
TRBV10-2	TRBD1	TRBJ1-1	NA	CASRLGQAYTEAFF
TRBV7-6	NA	TRBJ1-5	NA	CASSFGADTADRAQHF
TRBV5-6	NA	TRBJ2-1	NA	CASSLIRDEQFF
TRBV6-1	NA	TRBJ2-7	NA	CASSEDKTWGQTYEQYF
TRBV6-1	TRBD2	TRBJ2-2	NA	CASSVGEGLAGVGNTGELFF
TRBV28	NA	TRBJ1-2	few	CASSLSQTGFYGYTF
TRBV9	NA	TRBJ1-1	NA	CASSPNQGNTEAFF
TRBV28	NA	TRBJ1-2	NA	CASSLSEQRGYTF
TRBV19	NA	TRBJ2-1	NA	CASSPPSTYNEQFF
TRBV28	TRBD2	TRBJ2-7	NA	CASSLLPSAGVGGEQYF
TRBV19	NA	TRBJ1-1	NA	CASSISPGGRASAAFF
TRBV28	NA	TRBJ2-4	NA	CASSSGTRAKNIQYF
TRBV5-1	NA	TRBJ1-1	NA	CASSFQAAYTEAFF
TRBV6-6	NA	TRBJ2-1	NA	CASNVGGTSSEQFF
TRBV5-1	TRBD1	TRBJ2-5	once	CASSKRDREETQYF
TRBV29-1	NA	TRBJ2-5	NA	CSGAAGIETQYF
TRBV30	TRBD2	TRBJ2-3	NA	CACQGTSGGGHTDTQYF